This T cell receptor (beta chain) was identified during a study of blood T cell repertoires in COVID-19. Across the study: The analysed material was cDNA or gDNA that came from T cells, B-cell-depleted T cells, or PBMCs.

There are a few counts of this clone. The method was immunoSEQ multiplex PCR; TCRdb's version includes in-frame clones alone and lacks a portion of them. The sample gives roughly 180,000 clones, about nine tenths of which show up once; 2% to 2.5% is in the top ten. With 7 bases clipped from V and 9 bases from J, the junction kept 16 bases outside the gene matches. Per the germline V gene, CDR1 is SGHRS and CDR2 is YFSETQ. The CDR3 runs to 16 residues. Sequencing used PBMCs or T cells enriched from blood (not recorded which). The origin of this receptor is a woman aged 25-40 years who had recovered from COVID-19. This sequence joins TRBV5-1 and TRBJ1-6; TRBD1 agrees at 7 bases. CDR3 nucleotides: TGCGCCAGCGCCACCGGGACAGCGGACCCCTTTTCACCCCTCCACTTT. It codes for CASATGTADPFSPLHF.